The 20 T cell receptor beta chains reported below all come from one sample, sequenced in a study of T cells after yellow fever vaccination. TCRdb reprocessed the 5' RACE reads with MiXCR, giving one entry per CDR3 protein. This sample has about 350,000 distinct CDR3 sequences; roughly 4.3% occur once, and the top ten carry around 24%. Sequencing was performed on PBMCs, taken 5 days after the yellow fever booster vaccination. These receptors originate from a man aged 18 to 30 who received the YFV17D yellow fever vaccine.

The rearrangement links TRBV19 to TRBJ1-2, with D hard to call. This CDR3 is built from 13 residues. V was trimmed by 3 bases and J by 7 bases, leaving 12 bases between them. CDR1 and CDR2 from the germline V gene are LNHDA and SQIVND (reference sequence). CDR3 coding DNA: TGTGCCAGTAGTATTAGTGACCTCCTTGGCTACACCTTC. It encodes CASSISDLLGYTF.

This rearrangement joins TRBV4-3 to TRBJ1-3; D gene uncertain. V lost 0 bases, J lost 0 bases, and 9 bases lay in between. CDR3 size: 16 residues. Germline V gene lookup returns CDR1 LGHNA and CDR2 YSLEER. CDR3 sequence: CASSQEGRSSGNTIYF. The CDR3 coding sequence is TGCGCCAGCAGCCAAGAAGGCAGGAGCTCTGGAAACACCATATATTTT.

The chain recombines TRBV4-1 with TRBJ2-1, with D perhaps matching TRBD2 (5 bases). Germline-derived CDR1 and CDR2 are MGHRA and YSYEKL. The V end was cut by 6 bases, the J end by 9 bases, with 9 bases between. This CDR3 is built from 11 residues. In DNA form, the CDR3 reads TGCGCCAGCAGGAGAAGCGGTGAGCAGTTCTTC. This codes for CASRRSGEQFF.

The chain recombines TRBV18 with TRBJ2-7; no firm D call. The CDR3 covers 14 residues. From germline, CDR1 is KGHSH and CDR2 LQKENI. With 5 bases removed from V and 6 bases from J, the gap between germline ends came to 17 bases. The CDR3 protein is CASSSYGDQSEQYF. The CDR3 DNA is TGTGCCAGCTCAAGTTATGGGGATCAAAGCGAGCAGTACTTC.

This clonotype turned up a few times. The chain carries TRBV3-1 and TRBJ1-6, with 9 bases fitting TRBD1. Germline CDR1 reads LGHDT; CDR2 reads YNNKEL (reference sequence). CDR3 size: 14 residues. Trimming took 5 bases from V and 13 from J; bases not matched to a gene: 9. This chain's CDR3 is CASSVRDRVRPLHF. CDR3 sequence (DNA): TGTGCCAGCAGCGTCCGGGACAGGGTTCGTCCCCTCCACTTT. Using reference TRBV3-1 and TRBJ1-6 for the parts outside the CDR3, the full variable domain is DTAVSQTPKYLVTQMGNDKSIKCEQNLGHDTMYWYKQDSKKFLKIMFSYNNKELIINETVPNRFSPKSPDKAHLNLHINSLELGDSAVYFCASSVRDRVRPLHFGNGTRLTVT.

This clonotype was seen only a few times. CDR3 amino acids: CASNKGAKISGNTIYF. CDR3 DNA: TGTGCCAGCAACAAGGGGGCCAAAATCTCTGGAAACACCATATATTTT. The rearrangement uses TRBV28 and TRBJ1-3, with 7 nucleotides matching TRBD1. The CDR3 contains 16 residues. Trimming removed 7 bases from V and 0 bases from J; junction bases left unmatched: 9. Germline V CDR1 and CDR2: MDHEN, SYDVKM. Complete variable domain (other parts from reference TRBV28 and TRBJ1-3): DVKVTQSSRYLVKRTGEKVFLECVQDMDHENMFWYRQDPGLGLRLIYFSYDVKMKEKGDIPEGYSVSREKKERFSLILESASTNQTSMYLCASNKGAKISGNTIYFGEGSWLTVV.

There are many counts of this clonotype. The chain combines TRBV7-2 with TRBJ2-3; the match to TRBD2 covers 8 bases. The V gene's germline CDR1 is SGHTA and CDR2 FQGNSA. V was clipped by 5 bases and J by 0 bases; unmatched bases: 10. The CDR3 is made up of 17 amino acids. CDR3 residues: CASSTVGGLGSTDTQYF. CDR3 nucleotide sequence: TGTGCCAGCAGCACAGTGGGGGGACTAGGGAGCACAGATACGCAGTATTTT.

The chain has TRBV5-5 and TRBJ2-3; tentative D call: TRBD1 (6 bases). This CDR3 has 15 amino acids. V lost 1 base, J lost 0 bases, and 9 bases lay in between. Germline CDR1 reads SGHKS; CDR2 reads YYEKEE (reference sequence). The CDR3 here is CASSLYRVSTDTQYF. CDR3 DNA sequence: TGTGCCAGCAGCTTGTACAGGGTTAGCACAGATACGCAGTATTTT.

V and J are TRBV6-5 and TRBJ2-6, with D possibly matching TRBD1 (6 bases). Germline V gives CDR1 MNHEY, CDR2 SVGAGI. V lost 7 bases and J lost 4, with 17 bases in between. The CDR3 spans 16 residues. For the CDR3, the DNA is TGTGCCAGCACCATAACAGGGCTTGGCGGGGCCAACGTCCTGACTTTC. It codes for CASTITGLGGANVLTF.

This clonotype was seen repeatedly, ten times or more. The CDR3 sequence is CASSAGGEMGTANYGYTF. The CDR3 DNA follows: TGCGCCAGCAGCGCGGGCGGGGAAATGGGTACAGCTAACTATGGCTACACCTTC. V and J are TRBV5-1 and TRBJ1-2; no clear D gene. Per the germline V gene, CDR1 is SGHRS and CDR2 is YFSETQ. The CDR3 extends over 18 amino acids. The V end lost 4 bases, the J end lost 0 bases, and 22 bases lay between the germline ends.

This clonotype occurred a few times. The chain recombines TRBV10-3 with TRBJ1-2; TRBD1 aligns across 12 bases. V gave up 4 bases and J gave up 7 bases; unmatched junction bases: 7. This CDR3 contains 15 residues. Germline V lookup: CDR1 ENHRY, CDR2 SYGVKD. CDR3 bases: TGTGCCATCAGTGGGGCGGGACAGGGGGCGAGTGGCTACACCTTC. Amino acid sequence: CAISGAGQGASGYTF.

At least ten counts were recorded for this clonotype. CDR3 coding DNA: TGTGCCAGCAGTTTTGTGGGCCTGGCTGGCTACACCTTC. Residues: CASSFVGLAGYTF. This chain connects TRBV12-3 or TRBV12-4 to TRBJ1-2; D is ambiguous. V was cut by 3 bases and J by 7 bases, with 12 bases left in between. The CDR3 runs to 13 residues.

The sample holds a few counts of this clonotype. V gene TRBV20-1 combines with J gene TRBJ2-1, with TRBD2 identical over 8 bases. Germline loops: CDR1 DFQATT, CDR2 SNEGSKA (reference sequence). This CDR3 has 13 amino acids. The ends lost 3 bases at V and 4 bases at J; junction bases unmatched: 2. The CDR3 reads CSASGGVYNEQFF. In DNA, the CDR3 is TGCAGTGCTAGCGGGGGGGTATACAATGAGCAGTTCTTC.

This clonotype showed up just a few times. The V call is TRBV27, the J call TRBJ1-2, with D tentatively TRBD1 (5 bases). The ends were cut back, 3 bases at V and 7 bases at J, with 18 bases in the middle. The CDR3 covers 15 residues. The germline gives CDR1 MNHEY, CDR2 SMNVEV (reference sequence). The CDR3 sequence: CASSFSGRGPSGYTF. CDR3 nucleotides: TGTGCCAGCAGTTTCTCAGGGAGGGGACCCTCTGGCTACACCTTC.

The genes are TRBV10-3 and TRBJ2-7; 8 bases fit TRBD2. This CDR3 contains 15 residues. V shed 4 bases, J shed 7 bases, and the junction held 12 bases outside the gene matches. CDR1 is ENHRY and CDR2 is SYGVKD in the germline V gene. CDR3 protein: CAISGGVGRGGEQYV. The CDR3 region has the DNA TGTGCCATCAGTGGAGGGGTCGGACGGGGGGGAGAGCAGTACGTC.

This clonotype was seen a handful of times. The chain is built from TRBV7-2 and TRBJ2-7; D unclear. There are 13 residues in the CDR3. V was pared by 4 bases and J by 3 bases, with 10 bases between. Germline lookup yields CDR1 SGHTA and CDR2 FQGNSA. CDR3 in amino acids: CASSSPLDYEQYF. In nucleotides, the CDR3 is TGTGCCAGCAGCTCACCCCTGGACTACGAGCAGTACTTC.

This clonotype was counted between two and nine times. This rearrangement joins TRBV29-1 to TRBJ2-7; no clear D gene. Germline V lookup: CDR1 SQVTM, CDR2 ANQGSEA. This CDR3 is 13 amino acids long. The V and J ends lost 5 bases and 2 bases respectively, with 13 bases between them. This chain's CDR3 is CSVKARITYEQYV. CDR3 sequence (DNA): TGCAGCGTTAAAGCGCGGATCACCTACGAGCAGTACGTC.

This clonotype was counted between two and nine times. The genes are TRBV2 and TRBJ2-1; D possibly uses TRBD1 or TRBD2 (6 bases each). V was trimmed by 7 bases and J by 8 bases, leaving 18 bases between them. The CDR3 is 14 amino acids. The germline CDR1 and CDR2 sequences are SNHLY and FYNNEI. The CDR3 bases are TGTGCCAGCATCCAATCGATGGGGGGCTATGAGCAGTTCTTC. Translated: CASIQSMGGYEQFF.

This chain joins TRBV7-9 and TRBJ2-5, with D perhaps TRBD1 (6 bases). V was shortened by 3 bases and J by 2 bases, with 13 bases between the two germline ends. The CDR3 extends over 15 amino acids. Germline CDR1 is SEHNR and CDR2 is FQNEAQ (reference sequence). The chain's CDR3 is CASSFQGWGQETQYF. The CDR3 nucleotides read TGTGCCAGCAGCTTCCAGGGGTGGGGGCAAGAGACCCAGTACTTC.

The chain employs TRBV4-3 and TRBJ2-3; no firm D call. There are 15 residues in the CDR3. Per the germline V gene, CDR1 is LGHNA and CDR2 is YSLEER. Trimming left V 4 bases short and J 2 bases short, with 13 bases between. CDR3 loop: CASSLGLLPTDTQYF. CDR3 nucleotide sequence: TGCGCCAGCAGCCTAGGCTTGCTACCCACAGATACGCAGTATTTT.